Below are 9 T cell receptor beta chains sequenced from a single sample in a study of graft-versus-host responses after intestinal transplantation. TCRdb's table, derived via immunoSEQ multiplex PCR, lists solely in-frame clones and lacks some. The sample lists fewer than 95,000 clones; about 95% were seen once. These receptors are not linked to any known antigen. Here the sequenced sample was unstimulated CD4+ T cells sorted from spleen or lymph node cells, taken before transplant. The receptors stem from a human donor who was the organ donor for an intestinal transplant.

CDR3 nucleotides: TGTGCCAGCAGTCGACAGGGCTACCCGAACACCGGGGAGCTGTTTTTT. This encodes CASSRQGYPNTGELFF. The chain joins TRBV28 to TRBJ2-2; TRBD1 agrees at 7 bases. CDR3 length equals 16 residues. J was trimmed by 0 bases and V by 5 bases; bases with no gene match: 6. Germline-derived CDR1 and CDR2 are MDHEN and SYDVKM.

The V and J genes are TRBV11-3 and TRBJ2-7; D is unresolved. The CDR3 consists of 15 residues. The germline V and J ends were trimmed by 0 bases and 4 bases, with 13 bases remaining between them. Germline CDR1 and CDR2: SGHNT and YENEEA. The CDR3 spells CASSLETEETYEQYF. The CDR3 DNA is TGTGCCAGCAGCTTAGAAACGGAAGAAACTTACGAGCAGTACTTC. Filled out from reference TRBV11-3 and TRBJ2-7, the complete variable domain reads EAGVVQSPRYKIIEKKQPVAFWCNPISGHNTLYWYLQNLGQGPELLIRYENEEAVDDSQLPKDRFSAERLKGVDSTLKIQPAELGDSAVYLCASSLETEETYEQYFGPGTRLTVT.

This rearrangement joins TRBV19 to TRBJ2-3; maybe TRBD2 (5 bases). The germline CDR1 and CDR2 sequences are LNHDA and SQIVND (reference sequence). This CDR3 is built from 13 residues. V was clipped by 5 bases and J by 8 bases, with 14 bases between them. The CDR3 loop is CASSSTDSVTQYF. Here the CDR3 DNA reads TGTGCCAGTAGTTCCACGGACTCCGTTACGCAGTATTTT.

The V gene is TRBV7-2, the J gene TRBJ2-1, with TRBD2 matching 9 bases. This CDR3 is built from 15 residues. V dropped 4 bases and J dropped 4; count of bases not matched to a gene: 5. Germline V gene data show CDR1 as SGHTA and CDR2 as FQGNSA. In DNA form, the CDR3 reads TGTGCCAGCAGCTCGGGCGGGGGGGCTTACAATGAGCAGTTCTTC. It specifies CASSSGGGAYNEQFF.

The gene calls are TRBV6-5 and TRBJ1-1, with D possibly matching TRBD1 (5 bases). Trimming stripped 7 bases from V and 4 bases from J, with 13 bases between. The CDR3 has 13 residues. CDR1 is MNHEY, CDR2 SVGAGI, per germline. The CDR3: CASKSGAPTEAFF. The CDR3 DNA follows: TGTGCCAGCAAATCCGGGGCACCCACTGAAGCTTTCTTT.

The chain is built from TRBV5-4 and TRBJ2-3, with D possibly called TRBD1 or TRBD2 (6 bases each). V was pared by 10 bases and J by 0 bases, with 18 bases between. CDR3 length: 15 amino acids. Germline V CDR1 and CDR2: SGHNT, YYREEE (reference sequence). DNA for the CDR3: TGTGCCGGGGGGCGAATAGGCGTTAGCACAGATACGCAGTATTTT. Amino acid sequence: CAGGRIGVSTDTQYF.

This chain uses TRBV28 with TRBJ1-5, with 9 bases fitting TRBD1. The CDR3 has 16 amino acids. V was pared by 2 bases and J by 1 base, with 3 bases of the junction left unmatched. The germline V gene has CDR1 MDHEN and CDR2 SYDVKM. The CDR3, as DNA: TGTGCCAGCAGTTTAAGGGGGACAGGGAGCAATCAGCCCCAGCATTTT. Amino acid sequence: CASSLRGTGSNQPQHF.

The chain has TRBV9 and TRBJ1-6, with TRBD1 identical over 7 bases. Germline assignment: CDR1 SGDLS and CDR2 YYNGEE. V was pared by 4 bases and J by 11 bases, with 6 bases of the junction left unmatched. The CDR3 has 13 residues. CDR3 coding DNA: TGTGCCAGCAGCCTACAGGGGAGGCCACCCCTCCACTTT. This sequence encodes CASSLQGRPPLHF.

About this clone itself: Other DNA sequences in the sample encode the same CDR3. The chain couples TRBV6-1 to TRBJ1-2, with TRBD1 matching 7 bases. After removal of 4 bases from V and 5 bases from J, the junction contained 1 base not matched to a gene. CDR1 and CDR2 (germline): MNHNS, SASEGT. The CDR3 is 12 residues long. The CDR3 reads CASSGQGYGYTF. For the CDR3, the DNA is TGTGCCAGCAGTGGACAGGGATATGGCTACACCTTC.